The source of this T cell receptor beta chain is a study of T cell repertoires in cytomegalovirus infection. Study as a whole: Based on public TCR beta signatures, there were indications of CMV infection and of a matching HLA type. Study-level findings and limits: Identification of carriers of CMV plus the relevant HLA was performed using cumulative public TCR beta family frequency. Clonotype analysis showed dominance of the ex vivo response by HLA-C-restricted CMV-specific TCR beta clonotypes.

A single record per CDR3 protein comes from TCRdb applying MiXCR to the reads. The sample carries under 300,000 distinct CDR3 sequences, around 12% recorded once. V lost 6 bases to trimming and J lost 6 bases; unmatched junction nucleotides: 13. This CDR3 spans 14 amino acids. Germline loops: CDR1 SQVTM, CDR2 ANQGSEA. Comments on this clonotype: Antigen specificity is unknown.

The chain joins TRBV29-1 to TRBJ2-7, with 8 bases that match TRBD1. The sample taken for sequencing was PBMCs. The clonotype comes from a human donor in good health (CMV status not recorded). Some clones in this sample may be carry-over from other donors' samples. CDR3 protein: CSVSPGTGSFEQYF. CDR3 sequence (DNA): TGCAGCGTATCGCCCGGGACAGGTAGCTTCGAGCAGTACTTC.